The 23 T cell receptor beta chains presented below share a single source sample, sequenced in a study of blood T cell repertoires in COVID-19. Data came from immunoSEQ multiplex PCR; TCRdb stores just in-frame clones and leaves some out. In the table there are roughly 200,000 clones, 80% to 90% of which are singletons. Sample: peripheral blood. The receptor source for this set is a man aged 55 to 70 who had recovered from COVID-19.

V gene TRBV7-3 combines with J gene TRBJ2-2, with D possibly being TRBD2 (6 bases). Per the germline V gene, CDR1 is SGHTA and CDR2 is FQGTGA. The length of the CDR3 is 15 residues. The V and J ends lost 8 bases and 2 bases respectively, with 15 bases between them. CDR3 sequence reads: CASAKGAGNTGELFF. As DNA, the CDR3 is TGTGCCAGCGCTAAAGGGGCGGGAAACACCGGGGAGCTGTTTTTT.

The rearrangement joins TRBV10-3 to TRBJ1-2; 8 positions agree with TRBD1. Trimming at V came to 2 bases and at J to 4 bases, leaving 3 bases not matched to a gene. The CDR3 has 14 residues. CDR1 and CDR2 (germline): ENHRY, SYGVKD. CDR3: CAISELTGGYGYTF. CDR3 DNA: TGTGCCATCAGTGAGCTTACAGGGGGCTATGGCTACACCTTC.

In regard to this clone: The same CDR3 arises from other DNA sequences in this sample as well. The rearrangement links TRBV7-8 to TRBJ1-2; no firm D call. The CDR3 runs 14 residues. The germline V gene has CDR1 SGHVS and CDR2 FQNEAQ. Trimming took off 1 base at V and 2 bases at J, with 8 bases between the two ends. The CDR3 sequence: CASSLGHRNYGYTF. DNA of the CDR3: TGTGCCAGCAGCTTAGGGCACCGAAACTATGGCTACACCTTC.

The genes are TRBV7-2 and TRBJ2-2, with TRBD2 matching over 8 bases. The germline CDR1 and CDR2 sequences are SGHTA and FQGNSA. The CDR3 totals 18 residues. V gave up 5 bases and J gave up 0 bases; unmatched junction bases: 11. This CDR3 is CASSQFVAGGSNTGELFF. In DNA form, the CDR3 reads TGTGCCAGCAGCCAGTTCGTCGCGGGGGGCTCGAACACCGGGGAGCTGTTTTTT.

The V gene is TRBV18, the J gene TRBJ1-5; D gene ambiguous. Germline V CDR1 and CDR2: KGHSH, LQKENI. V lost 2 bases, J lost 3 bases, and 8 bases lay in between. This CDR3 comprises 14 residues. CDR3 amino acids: CASSPGSFNQPQHF. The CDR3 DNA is TGTGCCAGCTCACCAGGGAGCTTCAATCAGCCCCAGCATTTT.

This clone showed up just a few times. DNA of the CDR3: TGTGCCAGCAGTCCGGGTTTTTGGACAGCCCGAAGGGTCAACACTGAAGCTTTCTTT. This encodes CASSPGFWTARRVNTEAFF. V is TRBV6-6 and J is TRBJ1-1, with D maybe TRBD1 (6 bases). V gave up 5 bases and J gave up 2 bases, with 27 bases separating them. This CDR3 is 19 amino acids long. Germline V gene lookup returns CDR1 MNHNY and CDR2 SVGAGI (reference sequence).

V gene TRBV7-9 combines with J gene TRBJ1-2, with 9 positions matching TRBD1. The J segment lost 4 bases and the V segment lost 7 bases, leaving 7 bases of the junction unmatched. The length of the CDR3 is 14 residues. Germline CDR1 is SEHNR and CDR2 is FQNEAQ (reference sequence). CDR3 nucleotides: TGTGCCAGCACCGGACAGGGGAACTCCTATGGCTACACCTTC. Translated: CASTGQGNSYGYTF.

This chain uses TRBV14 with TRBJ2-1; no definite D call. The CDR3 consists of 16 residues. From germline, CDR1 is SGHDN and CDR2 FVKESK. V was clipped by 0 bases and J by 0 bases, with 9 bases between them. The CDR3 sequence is CASSQERSSSYNEQFF. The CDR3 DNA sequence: TGTGCCAGCAGCCAAGAGCGTAGCAGCTCCTACAATGAGCAGTTCTTC.

CDR3 residues: CASSSPGTAEQFF. The CDR3 bases are TGTGCCAGCAGCTCACCCGGGACTGCTGAGCAGTTCTTC. The gene calls are TRBV11-3 and TRBJ2-1; a weak D match, TRBD2 (6 bases). Trimming removed 4 bases at V and 9 bases at J, with 13 bases between. The CDR3 loop spans 13 amino acids. Germline-derived CDR1 and CDR2 are SGHNT and YENEEA.

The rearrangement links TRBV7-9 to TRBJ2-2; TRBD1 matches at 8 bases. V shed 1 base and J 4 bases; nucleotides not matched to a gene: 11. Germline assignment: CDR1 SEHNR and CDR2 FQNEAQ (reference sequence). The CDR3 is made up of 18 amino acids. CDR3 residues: CASSLGQGSPGSTGELFF. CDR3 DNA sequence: TGTGCCAGCAGCTTAGGACAGGGGTCACCAGGGAGCACCGGGGAGCTGTTTTTT.

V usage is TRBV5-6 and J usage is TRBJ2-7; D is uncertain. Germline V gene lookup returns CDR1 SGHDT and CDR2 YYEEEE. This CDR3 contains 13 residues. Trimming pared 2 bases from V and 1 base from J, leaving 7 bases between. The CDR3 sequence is CASSFRRSYEQYF. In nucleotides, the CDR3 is TGTGCCAGCAGCTTCAGGCGATCCTACGAGCAGTACTTC.

The CDR3 DNA follows: TGTGCCAGCAGACGATCAGGACAGGGGCCCTTCCATAGCAATCAGCCCCAGCATTTT. Translation: CASRRSGQGPFHSNQPQHF. This chain joins TRBV6-6 and TRBJ1-5, with 9 bases identical to TRBD1. Germline-derived CDR1 and CDR2 are MNHNY and SVGAGI (reference sequence). Germline trimming cut 6 bases from V and 0 bases from J; bases unmatched to any gene: 15. CDR3 length: 19 residues.

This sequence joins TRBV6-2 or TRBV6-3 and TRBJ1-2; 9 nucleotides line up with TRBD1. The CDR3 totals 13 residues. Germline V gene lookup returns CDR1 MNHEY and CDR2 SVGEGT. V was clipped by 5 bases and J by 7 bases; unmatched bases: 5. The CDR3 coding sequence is TGTGCCAGCAGTCAAACAGGGGGCATTGGCTACACCTTC. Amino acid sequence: CASSQTGGIGYTF.

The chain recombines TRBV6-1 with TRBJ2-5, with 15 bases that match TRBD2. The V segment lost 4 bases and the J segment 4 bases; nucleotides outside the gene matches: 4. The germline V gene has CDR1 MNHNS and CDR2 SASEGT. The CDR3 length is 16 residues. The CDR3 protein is CASSGTGLAGGETQYF. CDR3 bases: TGTGCCAGCAGTGGAACGGGACTAGCGGGAGGAGAGACCCAGTACTTC.

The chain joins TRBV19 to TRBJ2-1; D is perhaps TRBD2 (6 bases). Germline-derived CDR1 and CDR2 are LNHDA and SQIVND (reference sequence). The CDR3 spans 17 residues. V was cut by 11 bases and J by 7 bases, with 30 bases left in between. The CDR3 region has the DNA TGTGCCGTCGGAGGGAGAAGTGGGGGGTCCACCCCGAATGAGCAGTTCTTC. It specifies CAVGGRSGGSTPNEQFF.

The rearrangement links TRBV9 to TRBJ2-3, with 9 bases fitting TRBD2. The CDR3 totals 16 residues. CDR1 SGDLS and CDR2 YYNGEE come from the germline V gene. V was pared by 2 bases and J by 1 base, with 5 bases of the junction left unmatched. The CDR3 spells CASSVGERGGTDTQYF. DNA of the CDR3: TGTGCCAGCAGCGTCGGCGAGCGGGGGGGCACAGATACGCAGTATTTT.

CDR3 nucleotides: TGCAGCGTTCAGGGGAATGGCTACACCTTC. Protein sequence: CSVQGNGYTF. The chain carries TRBV29-1 and TRBJ1-2; maybe TRBD1 (6 bases). The germline CDR1 and CDR2 sequences are SQVTM and ANQGSEA. The CDR3 length is 10 residues. V lost 5 bases to trimming and J lost 6 bases, with 7 bases between them.

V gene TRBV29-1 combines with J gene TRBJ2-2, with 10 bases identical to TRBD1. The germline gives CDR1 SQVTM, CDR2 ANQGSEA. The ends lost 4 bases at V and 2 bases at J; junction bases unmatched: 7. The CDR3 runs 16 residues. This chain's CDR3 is CSVGPRDRGNTGELFF. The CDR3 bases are TGCAGCGTTGGGCCCCGGGACAGGGGCAACACCGGGGAGCTGTTTTTT.

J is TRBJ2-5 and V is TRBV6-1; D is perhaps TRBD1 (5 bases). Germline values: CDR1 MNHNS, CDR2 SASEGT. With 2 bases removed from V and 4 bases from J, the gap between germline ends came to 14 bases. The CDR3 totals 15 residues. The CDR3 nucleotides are TGTGCCAGCAGTGAATCTGGAGCGCAGGGAGAGACCCAGTACTTC. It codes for CASSESGAQGETQYF.

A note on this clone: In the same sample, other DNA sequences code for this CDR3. The CDR3 DNA sequence: TGTGCCAGCAGCCAAGGAGGATACGAGCAGTACTTC. Its translation is CASSQGGYEQYF. This chain joins TRBV4-2 and TRBJ2-7; D is uncertain. Germline CDR1 LGHNA, CDR2 YNFKEQ. CDR3 length: 12 amino acids. V lost 1 base to trimming and J lost 4 bases, with 5 bases between them.

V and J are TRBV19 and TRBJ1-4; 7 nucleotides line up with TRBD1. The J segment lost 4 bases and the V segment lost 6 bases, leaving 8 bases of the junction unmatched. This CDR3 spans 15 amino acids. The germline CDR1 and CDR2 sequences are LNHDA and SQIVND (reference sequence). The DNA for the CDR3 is TGTGCCAGTAGGCTGAGGGACAGCTATAATGAAAAACTGTTTTTT. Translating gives CASRLRDSYNEKLFF.

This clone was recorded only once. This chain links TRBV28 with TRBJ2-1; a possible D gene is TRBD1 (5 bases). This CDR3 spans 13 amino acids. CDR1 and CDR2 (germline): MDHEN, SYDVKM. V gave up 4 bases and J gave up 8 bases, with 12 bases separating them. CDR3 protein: CASSYRFLDEQFF. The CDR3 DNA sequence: TGTGCCAGCAGTTACAGGTTTTTAGATGAGCAGTTCTTC.

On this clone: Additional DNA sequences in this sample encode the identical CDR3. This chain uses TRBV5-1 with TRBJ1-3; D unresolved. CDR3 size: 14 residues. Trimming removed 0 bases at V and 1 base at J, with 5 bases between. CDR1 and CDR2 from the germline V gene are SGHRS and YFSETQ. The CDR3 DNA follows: TGCGCCAGCAGCTTGGGAGGGTCTGGAAACACCATATATTTT. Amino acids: CASSLGGSGNTIYF. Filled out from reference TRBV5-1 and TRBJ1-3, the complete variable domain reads KAGVTQTPRYLIKTRGQQVTLSCSPISGHRSVSWYQQTPGQGLQFLFEYFSETQRNKGNFPGRFSGRQFSNSRSEMNVSTLELGDSALYLCASSLGGSGNTIYFGEGSWLTVV.